This T cell receptor beta chain was identified during a study of PD-L1 blockade in urothelial cancer. Study-wide background: Analysis of the blood was performed 3 weeks (second dose) and 6 weeks after treatment start. Blood samples contained a median roughly 150,000 T cells.

With regard to this clone: What it recognizes is unknown.

Findings and caveats of the study: Patients with below-median pretreatment blood clonality survived longer.

V gave up 4 bases and J gave up 4 bases; unmatched junction bases: 8. Germline V lookup: CDR1 SGHTA, CDR2 FQGNSA. The CDR3 totals 16 residues. The data were produced by immunoSEQ multiplex PCR, yet TCRdb's version contains in-frame clones alone and is incomplete. Of about 43,000 clones in the sample, more than 75% were seen once. This chain joins TRBV7-2 and TRBJ1-4; 8 nucleotides agree with TRBD1. The clonotype originates from a woman aged 55-70 years with urothelial cancer. Sequenced here: PBMCs, sampled around atezolizumab (anti-PD-L1) treatment. This CDR3 is CASSSRPGQVNEKLFF. The CDR3 coding sequence is TGTGCCAGCAGCTCCCGACCGGGACAGGTTAATGAAAAACTGTTTTTT.